The rows below give T cell receptor beta chains drawn from one sample of a study of blood T cell repertoires in COVID-19. Assay: immunoSEQ multiplex PCR; the TCRdb copy retains only in-frame clones and omits some. The sample shows roughly 28,000 clones, 80% to 90% of them seen only once. Sample: peripheral blood. These receptors came from a human donor with acute or convalescent COVID-19. The donor label of this sample is uncertain. Each CDR3 is given with its conserved first and last residue. Fields, in order: V gene, J gene, D gene, CDR3 DNA, CDR3 protein. A D gene is named only where the DNA matches it firmly.

TRBV24-1	TRBJ2-7	.	TGTGCCACCAGTGATTCCGGGAGAGTACCCTACGAGCAGTACTTC	CATSDSGRVPYEQYF
TRBV2	TRBJ2-1	TRBD2	TGTGCCAGCACCCCGGGGGGGGCACTTTACAATGAGCAGTTCTTC	CASTPGGALYNEQFF
TRBV7-9	TRBJ2-3	.	TGTGCCAGCAGCCCCGGACATTTCACAGATACGCAGTATTTT	CASSPGHFTDTQYF
TRBV19	TRBJ2-1	.	TGTGCCAGTAATAGAGGAGGACTCTACAATGAGCAGTTCTTC	CASNRGGLYNEQFF
TRBV19	TRBJ2-7	.	TGTGCCAGTAGTAACTACAACGAGCAGTACTTC	CASSNYNEQYF
TRBV5-1	TRBJ2-6	.	TGCGCCAGCAGCTTAACAGGGCTTGAGGCCAACGTCCTGACTTTC	CASSLTGLEANVLTF
TRBV4-1	TRBJ2-7	.	TGCGCCAGCAGCCAACAGACTAGTCCCTACGAGCAGTACTTC	CASSQQTSPYEQYF
TRBV4-2	TRBJ2-1	TRBD2	TGTGCCAGCAGCCAAGAATGGCGGGGGTTTAATGAGCAGTTCTTC	CASSQEWRGFNEQFF
TRBV2	TRBJ2-4	.	TGTGCCAGCAGTGAAGAGGAGACCAGGGCCAAGCAAAACATTCAGTACTTC	CASSEEETRAKQNIQYF
TRBV18	TRBJ1-4	.	TGTGCCAGCTCACCTTACAGCCTAACTAATGAAAAACTGTTTTTT	CASSPYSLTNEKLFF
TRBV11-3	TRBJ2-1	TRBD2	TGTGCCAGCAGCTTAGTTTCTAGCGGGGGAGATGAGCAGTTCTTC	CASSLVSSGGDEQFF
TRBV19	TRBJ2-7	TRBD1	TGTGCCAGTAGTGCCCGAGGGGGCGGAGAGCAGTACTTC	CASSARGGGEQYF
TRBV27	TRBJ1-2	.	TGTGCCAGCGGGAGGTACGGGGAGCATGGCTACACCTTC	CASGRYGEHGYTF
TRBV2	TRBJ2-3	TRBD2	TGTGCCGGTGGGGCTAGCGGATACACAGATACGCAGTATTTT	CAGGASGYTDTQYF
TRBV27	TRBJ1-2	TRBD1	TGTGCCAGCAGTTTATATATCGGGACAGGATCTAACTATGGCTACACCTTC	CASSLYIGTGSNYGYTF
TRBV7-8	TRBJ2-2	TRBD2	TGTGCCAGCAGCTTAGTGTCGGGAGGGACCGGGGAGCTGTTTTTT	CASSLVSGGTGELFF
TRBV6-4	TRBJ2-3	.	TGTGCCAGCAGGGAGGGCCAGACGCAGTATTTT	CASREGQTQYF
TRBV7-6	TRBJ1-2	TRBD1	TGTGCCAGCAGCTTAGTCCCCATAGGGCAGGGGGATATAGGCTACACCTTC	CASSLVPIGQGDIGYTF
TRBV7-6	TRBJ2-7	.	TGTGCCCTGCCAGCAGGGGCGGGCCCCGGCTCTACGAAGCAGTACTTC	CALPAGAGPGSTKQYF
TRBV7-2	TRBJ2-7	TRBD2	TGTGCCAGCAGCTTACGGTTCGGCGGGGGGGCGAGCGAGCAGTACTTC	CASSLRFGGGASEQYF
TRBV5-1	TRBJ2-6	TRBD1	TGCGCCAGCGGAGCGACAGGGGGCGCAGGGGCCAACGTCCTGACTTTC	CASGATGGAGANVLTF
TRBV5-1	TRBJ2-7	TRBD1	TGCGCCAGCAGCGAGGGACAGGGGGGTTACGAGCAGTACTTC	CASSEGQGGYEQYF
TRBV19	TRBJ2-2	TRBD1	TGTGCCAGTGGGACCGGGACAGGGATCACCGGGGAGCTGTTTTTT	CASGTGTGITGELFF